These 8 T cell receptor beta chains were sequenced from one sample in a study of T cells expressing NK-cell markers. TCRdb reanalyzed the 5' RACE reads, giving one entry per CDR3 protein sequence and no DNA. In total, the table holds roughly 160,000 distinct CDR3 sequences. Sequencing used blood T cells: a sorted CD56 or NKG2C T cell subset, CD4+ or CD8+ T cells, or bulk PBMC T cells (not recorded which). These TCRs come from a woman between 18 and 70 years old in good health.

This chain joins TRBV6-5 and TRBJ1-6; lacking DNA, the TRBD1 call made by TCRdb goes unchecked. CDR1 is MNHEY, CDR2 SVGAGI, per germline. The CDR3 runs 16 residues. The CDR3: CASSYSPASGNSPLHF.

The chain uses TRBV2 and TRBJ2-7; TCRdb returns TRBD1, unconfirmable since there is no DNA. Germline V CDR1 and CDR2: SNHLY, FYNNEI. The CDR3 contains 16 residues. The CDR3 is CASSPYWGQGDYEQYF. Combining the CDR3 with reference TRBV2 and TRBJ2-7 gives the whole variable domain EPEVTQTPSHQVTQMGQEVILRCVPISNHLYFYWYRQILGQKVEFLVSFYNNEISEKSEIFDDQFSVERPDGSNFTLKIRSTKLEDSAMYFCASSPYWGQGDYEQYFGPGTRLTVT.

This sequence joins TRBV5-1 and TRBJ2-5. The CDR3 totals 14 residues. CDR1 is SGHRS, CDR2 YFSETQ, per germline. This CDR3 reads CASSRNTEQETQYF.

The chain joins TRBV6-1 to TRBJ1-2; TCRdb selects TRBD1, and the lack of DNA leaves this call unchecked. The CDR3 totals 13 residues. Germline loops: CDR1 MNHNS, CDR2 SASEGT. The CDR3 region is CASSPQTGYGYTF.

The chain is built from TRBV7-2 and TRBJ2-5; TCRdb's assignment of TRBD1 cannot be checked, as there is no DNA. The CDR3 spans 15 residues. Germline V gene data show CDR1 as SGHTA and CDR2 as FQGNSA. The CDR3 here is CASSLAPEGGWTQYF.

V usage is TRBV4-1 and J usage is TRBJ2-4; TCRdb's D call of TRBD1 is untestable without DNA. Germline CDR1 reads MGHRA; CDR2 reads YSYEKL. The CDR3 runs 18 residues. This chain's CDR3 is CASSQGRQGAVAKNIQYF.

The chain employs TRBV28 and TRBJ1-2. In germline, CDR1 is MDHEN, CDR2 SYDVKM. CDR3 length equals 13 residues. CDR3 protein: CATHLGVNYGYTF.

The rearrangement joins TRBV28 to TRBJ2-7; TCRdb's D gene call, TRBD1, goes unchecked for lack of DNA. From germline, CDR1 is MDHEN and CDR2 SYDVKM. This CDR3 has 11 residues. The chain's CDR3 is CASSLQGLKYF.